The T cell receptor (beta chain) under discussion was sequenced for a study of blood T cell repertoires in COVID-19. Sequenced by immunoSEQ multiplex PCR; TCRdb stores in-frame clones only, minus some. This repertoire shows 150,000 to 200,000 clones, more than 75% found once; its top ten account for roughly 3.6%. The germline V gene encodes CDR1 MNHEY and CDR2 SVGAGI. CDR3 size: 15 residues. V was cut by 4 bases and J by 2 bases, with 14 bases left in between. The chain carries TRBV6-5 and TRBJ1-2; D unclear. Input material: peripheral blood. The TCR originated in a man aged 18 to 35 with active or convalescent COVID-19. CDR3 bases: TGTGCCAGCAGTTCGATGGCCCAGAAAAACTATGGCTACACCTTC. Translating gives CASSSMAQKNYGYTF.